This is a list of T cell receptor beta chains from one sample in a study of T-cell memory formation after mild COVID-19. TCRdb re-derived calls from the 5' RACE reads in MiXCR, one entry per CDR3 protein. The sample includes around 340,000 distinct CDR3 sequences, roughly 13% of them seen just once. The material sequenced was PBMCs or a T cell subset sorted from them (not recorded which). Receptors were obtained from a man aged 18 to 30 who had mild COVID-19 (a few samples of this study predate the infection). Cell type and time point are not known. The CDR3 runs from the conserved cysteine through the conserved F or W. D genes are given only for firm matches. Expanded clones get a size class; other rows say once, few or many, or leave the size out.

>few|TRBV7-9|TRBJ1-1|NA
TGTGCCAGCAGCCAACTCGGTAGTCGGTCAGAAGCTTTCTTT
CASSQLGSRSEAFF
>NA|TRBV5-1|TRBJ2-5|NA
TGCGCCAGCAGCGAGGGCAGTAAAAGACCCCCGGAAGAGACCCAGTACTTC
CASSEGSKRPPEETQYF
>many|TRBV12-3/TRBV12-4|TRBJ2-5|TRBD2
TGTGCCAGCTGGAGCGGGGGGCCCCAGTACTTC
CASWSGGPQYF
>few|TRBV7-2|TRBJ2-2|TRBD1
TGTGCCAGCAGCGGATGGACAGGGGCGGGCACCGGGGAGCTGTTTTTT
CASSGWTGAGTGELFF
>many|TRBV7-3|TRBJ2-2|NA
TGTGCCAGCAGCTCGACCCTTCTAGGGACCGGGGAGCTGTTTTTT
CASSSTLLGTGELFF
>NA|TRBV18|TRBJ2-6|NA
TGTGCCAGCTCACCACCGATGCTCGGGGCCAACGTCCTGACTTTC
CASSPPMLGANVLTF
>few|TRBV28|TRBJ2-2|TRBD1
TGTGCCAGCAAACAGGGGGCTACCGGGGAGCTGTTTTTT
CASKQGATGELFF
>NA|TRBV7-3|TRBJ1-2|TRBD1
TGTGCCAGCAGCTCCAACCCGGGACAGGGATATGGCGACACCTTC
CASSSNPGQGYGDTF
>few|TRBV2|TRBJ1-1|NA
TGTGCCAGCAGTGAATGGGGAAGGGGGAACACTGAAGCTTTCTTT
CASSEWGRGNTEAFF
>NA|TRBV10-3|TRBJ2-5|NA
TGTGCCATCGGCCAGGGCCAAGAGACCCAGTACTTC
CAIGQGQETQYF
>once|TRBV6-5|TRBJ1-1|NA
TGTGCCAGCAGTTACCGGAGCCGCAACACTGAAGCTTTCTTT
CASSYRSRNTEAFF
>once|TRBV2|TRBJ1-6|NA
TGTGCCAGCAGTTATCAGGGGCTACCGGATTCACCCCTCCACTTT
CASSYQGLPDSPLHF
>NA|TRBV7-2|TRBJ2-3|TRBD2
TGTGCCAGCACCTCTGGAGCGGGGGGGAGCACAGATACGCAGTATTTT
CASTSGAGGSTDTQYF
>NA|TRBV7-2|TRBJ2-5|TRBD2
TGTGCCAGCAGCAGAACTAGCGGGGGGGCCGTAGAGACCCAGTACTTC
CASSRTSGGAVETQYF
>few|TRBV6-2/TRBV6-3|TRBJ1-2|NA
TGTGCCAGCAGTTACTCGACCGAGCTTTTGTATGGCTACACCTTC
CASSYSTELLYGYTF
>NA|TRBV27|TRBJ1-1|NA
TGTGCCAGCAGTTTATTAGGGACATCGGACACTGAAGCTTTCTTT
CASSLLGTSDTEAFF
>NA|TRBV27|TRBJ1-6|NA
TGTGCCAGCACCCAGACAAAGGGAGTCGGGTCCCCTTATTTCGATTCACCCCTCCACTTT
CASTQTKGVGSPYFDSPLHF
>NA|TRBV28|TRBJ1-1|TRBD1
TGTGCCAGCGGGGGACAGGTGAACACTGAAGCTTTCTTT
CASGGQVNTEAFF
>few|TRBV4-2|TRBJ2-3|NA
TGTGCCAGCAGCCAAAGGGACCCGGGTCAGGATACGCAGTATTTT
CASSQRDPGQDTQYF
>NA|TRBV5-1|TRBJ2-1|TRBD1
TGCGCCAGCAGGCCCCCGGGACAGAACTACAATGAGCAGTTCTTC
CASRPPGQNYNEQFF
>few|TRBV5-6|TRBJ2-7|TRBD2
TGTGCCAGCACCCCCTTAGCGGGGAGCTCCTACGAGCAGTACTTC
CASTPLAGSSYEQYF
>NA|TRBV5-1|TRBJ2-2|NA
TGCGCCAGCAGCTTGGGGGCCAGGGGCCACACCGGGGAGCTGTTTTTT
CASSLGARGHTGELFF
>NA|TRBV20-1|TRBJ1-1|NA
TGCAGTGCTAGAGAACTGGGGGCAGGAGGCGATTTGTGGGCTTTCTTT
CSARELGAGGDLWAFF
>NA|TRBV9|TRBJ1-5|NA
TGTGCCAGCAGCGTAGGGGGGGGCACTCAGCCCCAGCATTTT
CASSVGGGTQPQHF
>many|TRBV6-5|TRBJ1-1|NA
TGTGCCAGCAGTTACCGTCGGCCAGGTACTGAAGCTTTCTTT
CASSYRRPGTEAFF
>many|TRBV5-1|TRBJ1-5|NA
TGCGCCAGCAGCCCCTCAGGGATGAGCAATCAGCCCCAGCATTTT
CASSPSGMSNQPQHF
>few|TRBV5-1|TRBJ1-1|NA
TGCGCCAGCACCCGAGGGGGGCACTCTGAAGCTTTCTTT
CASTRGGHSEAFF
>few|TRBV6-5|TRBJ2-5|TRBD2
TGTGCCAGCCGGGGGGTGTCAGCACCTTACCCCGAGACTAGTCGCGAGACCCAGTACTTC
CASRGVSAPYPETSRETQYF
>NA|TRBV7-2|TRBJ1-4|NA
TGTGCCAGCGCAAGGGGGAGGGTGGCTGAAAAACTGTTTTTT
CASARGRVAEKLFF
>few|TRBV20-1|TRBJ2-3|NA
TGCAGTGCTCGGGAGCGGACCACAGATACGCAGTATTTT
CSARERTTDTQYF
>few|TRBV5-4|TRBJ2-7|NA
TGTGCCAGCAGCTTGGGGGCTGAATCCTACGAGCAGTACTTC
CASSLGAESYEQYF
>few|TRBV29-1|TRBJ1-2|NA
TGCAGCGTTGTGCCCACCTCTGTCGAGGACTATGGCTACACCTTC
CSVVPTSVEDYGYTF
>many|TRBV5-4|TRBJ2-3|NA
TGTGCCAGCAGCTTGGGGCTAGTCACAGATACGCAGTATTTT
CASSLGLVTDTQYF
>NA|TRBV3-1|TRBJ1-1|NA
TGTGCCAGCAGCTTCGCCACAGTGGGAACTGAAGCTTTCTTT
CASSFATVGTEAFF
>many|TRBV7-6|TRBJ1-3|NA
TGTGCCAGCAGCGTGGCCAGTTTCTCTGGAAACACCATATATTTT
CASSVASFSGNTIYF
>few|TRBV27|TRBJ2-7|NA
TGTGCCAGCAGTTTCCGGACAGACTCCTACGAGCAGTACTTC
CASSFRTDSYEQYF
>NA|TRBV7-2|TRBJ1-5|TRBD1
TGTGCCAGCAGCGCCCCGGGACAGGGTGGTCAGCCCCAGCATTTT
CASSAPGQGGQPQHF
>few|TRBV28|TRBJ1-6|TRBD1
TGTGCCAGCAGTCTGCCTACGGGACAGTCCTCACCCCTCCACTTT
CASSLPTGQSSPLHF
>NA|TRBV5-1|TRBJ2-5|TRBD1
TGCGCCAGCAGCCCAAGGGACAGGGGGCTTGAGACCCAGTACTTC
CASSPRDRGLETQYF
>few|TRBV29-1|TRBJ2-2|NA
TGCAGCGTTGGGCTGGGTTTGACCGGGGAGCTGTTTTTT
CSVGLGLTGELFF
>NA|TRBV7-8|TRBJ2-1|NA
TGTGCCAGCAGACGAGGGCGCTTGGTGGCTGATGAGCAGTTCTTC
CASRRGRLVADEQFF
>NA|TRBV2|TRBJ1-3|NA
TGTGCCAGCAGTGGAGGGGCCGGAAACACCATATATTTT
CASSGGAGNTIYF
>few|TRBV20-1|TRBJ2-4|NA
TGCAGTGCTAGAGATGGGGGCAGGGGAGGAGACATTCAGTACTTC
CSARDGGRGGDIQYF
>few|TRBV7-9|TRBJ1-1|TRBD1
TGTGCCAGCAGCTTAGAGAGTTGGGGACAGGGGTCTGAAGCTTTCTTT
CASSLESWGQGSEAFF
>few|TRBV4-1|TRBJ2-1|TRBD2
TGCGCCAGCAGCCAAGAATGGCTAGCGGGGGGGCCTGCTGGCAATGAGCAGTTCTTC
CASSQEWLAGGPAGNEQFF
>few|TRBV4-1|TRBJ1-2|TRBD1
TGCGCCAGCAGCCATCCGACACGAGGGGGCTGGAACGGGGACTATGGCTACACCTTC
CASSHPTRGGWNGDYGYTF